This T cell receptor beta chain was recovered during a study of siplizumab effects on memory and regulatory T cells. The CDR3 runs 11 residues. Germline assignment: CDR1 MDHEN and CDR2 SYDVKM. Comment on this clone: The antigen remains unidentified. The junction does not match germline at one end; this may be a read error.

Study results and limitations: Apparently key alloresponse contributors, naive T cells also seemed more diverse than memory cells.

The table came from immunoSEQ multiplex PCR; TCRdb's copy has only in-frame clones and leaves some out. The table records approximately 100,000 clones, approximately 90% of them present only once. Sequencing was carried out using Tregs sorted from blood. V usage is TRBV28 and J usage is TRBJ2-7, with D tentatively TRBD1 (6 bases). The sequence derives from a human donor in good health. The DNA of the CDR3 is TGTGCCTGCAGGGGAAACTACGAGCAGTACTTC. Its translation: CACRGNYEQYF.